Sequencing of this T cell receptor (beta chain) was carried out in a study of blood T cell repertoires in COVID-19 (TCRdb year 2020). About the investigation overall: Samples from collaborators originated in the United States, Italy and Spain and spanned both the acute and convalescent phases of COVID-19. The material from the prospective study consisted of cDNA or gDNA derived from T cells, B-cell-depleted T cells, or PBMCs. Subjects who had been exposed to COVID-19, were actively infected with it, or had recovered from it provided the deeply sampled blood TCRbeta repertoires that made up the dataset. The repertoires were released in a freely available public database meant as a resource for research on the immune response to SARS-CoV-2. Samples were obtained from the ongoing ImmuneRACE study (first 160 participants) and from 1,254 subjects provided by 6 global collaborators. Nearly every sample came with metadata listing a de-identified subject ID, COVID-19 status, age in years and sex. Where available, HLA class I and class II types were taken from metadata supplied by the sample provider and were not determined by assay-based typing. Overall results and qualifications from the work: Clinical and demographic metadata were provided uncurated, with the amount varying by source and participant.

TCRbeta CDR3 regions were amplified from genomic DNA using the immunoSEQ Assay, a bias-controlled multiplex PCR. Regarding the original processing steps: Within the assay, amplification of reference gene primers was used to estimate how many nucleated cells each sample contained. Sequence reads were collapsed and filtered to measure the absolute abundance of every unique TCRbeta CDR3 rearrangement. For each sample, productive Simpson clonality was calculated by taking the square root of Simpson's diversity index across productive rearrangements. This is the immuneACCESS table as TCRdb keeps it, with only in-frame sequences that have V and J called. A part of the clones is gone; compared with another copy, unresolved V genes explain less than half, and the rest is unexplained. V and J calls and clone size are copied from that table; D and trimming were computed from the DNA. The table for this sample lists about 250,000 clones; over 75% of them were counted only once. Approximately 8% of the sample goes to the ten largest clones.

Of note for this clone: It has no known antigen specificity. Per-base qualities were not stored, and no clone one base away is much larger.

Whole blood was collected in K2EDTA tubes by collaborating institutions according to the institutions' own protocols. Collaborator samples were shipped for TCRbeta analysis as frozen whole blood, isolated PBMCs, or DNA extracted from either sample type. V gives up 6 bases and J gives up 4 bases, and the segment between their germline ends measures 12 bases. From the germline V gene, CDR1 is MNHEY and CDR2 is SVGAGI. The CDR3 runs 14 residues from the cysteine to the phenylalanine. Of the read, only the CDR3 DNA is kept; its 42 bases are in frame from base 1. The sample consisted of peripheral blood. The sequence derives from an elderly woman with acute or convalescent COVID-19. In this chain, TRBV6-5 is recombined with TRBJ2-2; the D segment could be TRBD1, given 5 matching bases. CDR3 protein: CASSSQGFTGELFF. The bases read TGTGCCAGCAGCTCCCAGGGATTCACCGGGGAGCTGTTTTTT.